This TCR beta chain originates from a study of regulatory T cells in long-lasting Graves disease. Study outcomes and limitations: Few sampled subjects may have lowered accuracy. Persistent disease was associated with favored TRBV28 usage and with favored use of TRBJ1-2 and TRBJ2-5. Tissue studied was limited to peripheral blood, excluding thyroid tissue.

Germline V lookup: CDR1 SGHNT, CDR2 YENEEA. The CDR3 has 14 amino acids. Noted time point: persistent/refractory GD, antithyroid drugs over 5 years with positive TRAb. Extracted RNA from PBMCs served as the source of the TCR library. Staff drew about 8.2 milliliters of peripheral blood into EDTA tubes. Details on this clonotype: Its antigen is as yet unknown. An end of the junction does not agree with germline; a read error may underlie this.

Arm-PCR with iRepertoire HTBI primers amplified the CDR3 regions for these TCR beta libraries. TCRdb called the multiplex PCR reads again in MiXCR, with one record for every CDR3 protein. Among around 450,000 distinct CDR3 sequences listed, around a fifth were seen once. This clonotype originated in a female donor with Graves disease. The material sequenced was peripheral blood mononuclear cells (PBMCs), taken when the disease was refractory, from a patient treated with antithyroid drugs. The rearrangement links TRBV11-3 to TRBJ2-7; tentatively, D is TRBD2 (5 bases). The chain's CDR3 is CASSQDVEGYEQYF. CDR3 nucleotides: TGCGCCAGCAGCCAAGATGTAGAGGGCTACGAGCAGTACTTC.